This T cell receptor (beta chain) was sequenced during a study of blood T cell repertoires in COVID-19. In the study overall: Acute and convalescent COVID-19 samples came from the United States, Italy and Spain. PBMCs, B-cell-depleted T cells, or T cells provided the cDNA or gDNA that made up the material.

Original handling: Estimation of nucleated cell counts relied on the amplification of reference gene primers. Clones were read by immunoSEQ multiplex PCR, and TCRdb kept only the in-frame ones, dropping some. V and J calls plus clone size are reproduced from that table; the DNA served to infer D and trimming. The data hold approximately 470,000 clones, with 70% to 90% observed a single time. Sequencing was done on a sample of peripheral blood. The clonotype comes from a human donor in a cohort sampled during active COVID-19.

CDR3 protein: CASRVGVGSNQPQHF. CDR3 bases: TGTGCCAGCAGGGTAGGGGTTGGTAGCAATCAGCCCCAGCATTTT. V usage is TRBV2 and J usage is TRBJ1-5; maybe TRBD1 (5 bases). Germline V gene lookup returns CDR1 SNHLY and CDR2 FYNNEI. Between the trimmed V and J ends, which lost 6 bases and 0 bases, there was a span of 12 bases. This CDR3 region has 15 residues. The entire variable domain, with the rest obtained from reference TRBV2 and TRBJ1-5, is as follows: EPEVTQTPSHQVTQMGQEVILRCVPISNHLYFYWYRQILGQKVEFLVSFYNNEISEKSEIFDDQFSVERPDGSNFTLKIRSTKLEDSAMYFCASRVGVGSNQPQHFGDGTRLSIL.